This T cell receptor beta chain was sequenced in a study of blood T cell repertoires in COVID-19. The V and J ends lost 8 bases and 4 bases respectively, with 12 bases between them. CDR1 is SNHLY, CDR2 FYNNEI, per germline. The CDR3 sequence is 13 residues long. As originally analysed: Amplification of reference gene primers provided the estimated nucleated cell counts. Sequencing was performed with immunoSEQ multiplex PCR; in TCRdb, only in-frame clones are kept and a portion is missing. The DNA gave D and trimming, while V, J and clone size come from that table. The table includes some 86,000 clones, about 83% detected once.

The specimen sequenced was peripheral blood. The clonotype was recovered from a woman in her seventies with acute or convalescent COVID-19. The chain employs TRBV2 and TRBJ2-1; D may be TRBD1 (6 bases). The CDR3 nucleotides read TGTGCCAGCGAACCGGACAGATACAATGAGCAGTTCTTC. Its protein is CASEPDRYNEQFF. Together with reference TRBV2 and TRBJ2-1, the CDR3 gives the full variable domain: EPEVTQTPSHQVTQMGQEVILRCVPISNHLYFYWYRQILGQKVEFLVSFYNNEISEKSEIFDDQFSVERPDGSNFTLKIRSTKLEDSAMYFCASEPDRYNEQFFGPGTRLTVL.